This TCR beta chain appears in the sequencing data of a study of shared T cell receptors in the human thymus. The CDR3 totals 18 residues. Germline loops: CDR1 KGHSY, CDR2 FQNENV. Trimming at V came to 1 base and at J to 0 bases, leaving 10 bases not matched to a gene. Profiled with immunoSEQ multiplex PCR; TCRdb holds only in-frame clones, not every one. Counted here are 500,000 to 750,000 clones, roughly 90% occurring once; the ten biggest clones make up approximately 0.01%. In addition, the sample was reused for a study of human thymus T cells. From that study: Resections from corrective heart surgery supplied the thymus tissue.

This TCR was recovered from a boy under two years old with a congenital heart defect. The V and J genes are TRBV16 and TRBJ2-7, with 9 bases lining up with TRBD2. Sequencing used thymocytes. Here the CDR3 DNA reads TGTGCCAGCAGCCAATTGAATAGCGGGAGAGGGCTCTCCTACGAGCAGTACTTC. The encoded protein is CASSQLNSGRGLSYEQYF.